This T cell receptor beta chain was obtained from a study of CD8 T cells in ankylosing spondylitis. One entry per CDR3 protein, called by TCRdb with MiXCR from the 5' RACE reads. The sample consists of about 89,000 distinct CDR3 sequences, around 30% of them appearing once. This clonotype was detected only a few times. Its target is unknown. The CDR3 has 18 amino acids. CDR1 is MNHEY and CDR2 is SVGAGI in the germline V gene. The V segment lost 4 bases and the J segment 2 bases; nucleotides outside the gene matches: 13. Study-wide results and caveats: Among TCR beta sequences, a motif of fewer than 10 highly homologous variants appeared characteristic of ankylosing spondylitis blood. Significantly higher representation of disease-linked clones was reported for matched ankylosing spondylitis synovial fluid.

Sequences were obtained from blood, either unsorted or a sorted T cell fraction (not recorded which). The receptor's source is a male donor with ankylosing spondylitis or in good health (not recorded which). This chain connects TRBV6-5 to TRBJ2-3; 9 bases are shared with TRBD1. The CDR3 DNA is TGTGCCAGCAGTTGGGACTATAAACAGGGGGCCCTCACAGATACGCAGTATTTT. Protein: CASSWDYKQGALTDTQYF.